Listed below are T cell receptor beta chains from one sample, sequenced in a study of cytomegalovirus exposure and HLA in healthy donors. TCRdb keeps only in-frame clones here, not all; method: immunoSEQ multiplex PCR. The sample consists of about 170,000 clones, approximately 86% of them appearing once. Sequences were obtained from PBMCs. These receptors were taken from a male donor in good health and CMV-seronegative. CDR3s include the opening cysteine and the closing phenylalanine or tryptophan. D genes are given only for firm matches. Only part of the rows carry a size: once, few, many, or a class if the clone is expanded.

clone_size	j_call	v_call	d_call	cdr3_nt	cdr3_aa
once	TRBJ2-3	TRBV4-1	NA	TGCGCCAGCAGCCAAGATCAGGTCGGTACGCAGTATTTT	CASSQDQVGTQYF
NA	TRBJ1-1	TRBV25-1	NA	TGTGCCAGCAGTGAAGCCTTAAGGGGGGGGGCTTTCTTT	CASSEALRGGAFF
few	TRBJ1-1	TRBV7-9	TRBD1	TGTTCCAGCAGCTTTTACGGGACAGTGAACACTGAAGCTTTCTTT	CSSSFYGTVNTEAFF
NA	TRBJ2-3	TRBV7-3	NA	TGTGCCAGCAGCTCGCAGGCGCTCGGCACAGATACGCAGTATTTT	CASSSQALGTDTQYF
NA	TRBJ2-7	TRBV5-6	NA	TGTGCCAGCAGCCCAACAACCGGGACTTGGCGCTACGAGCAGTACTTC	CASSPTTGTWRYEQYF
NA	TRBJ1-6	TRBV6-5	TRBD1	TGTGCCAGCAGTCAGGACAGGGACCGAAATTCACCCCTCCACTTT	CASSQDRDRNSPLHF
NA	TRBJ1-6	TRBV19	TRBD1	TGTGCCAGTCAGACAGGGTCTTTAATTCATAATTCACCCCTCCACTTT	CASQTGSLIHNSPLHF
NA	TRBJ2-2	TRBV5-4	NA	TGTGCCAGCAGCATACCCGGGACTGGGGCCGCCGGGGAGCTGTTTTTT	CASSIPGTGAAGELFF
NA	TRBJ1-2	TRBV19	NA	TGTGCCAGTAGTATATACCCTGAGTCGGGCTACACCTTC	CASSIYPESGYTF
NA	TRBJ2-6	TRBV18	TRBD1	TGTGCCAGCTCAACACAGGGGGCCACTGGGGCCAACGTCCTGACTTTC	CASSTQGATGANVLTF
few	TRBJ2-1	TRBV20-1	NA	TGCAGTGCTCTTCGGTCTGATGAGCAGTTCTTC	CSALRSDEQFF
NA	TRBJ1-1	TRBV10-3	TRBD1	TGTGCCATCAGAGTGAGGGGGACAGAAAGTCCAGCTTTCTTT	CAIRVRGTESPAFF
NA	TRBJ1-1	TRBV6-1	TRBD1	TGTGCCAGCAGTGAACCAGGGGGCACTGAAGCTTTCTTT	CASSEPGGTEAFF
NA	TRBJ1-6	TRBV5-1	NA	TGCGCCAGCAGCTCGGAGGCCACCTATAATTCACCCCTCCACTTT	CASSSEATYNSPLHF
NA	TRBJ2-3	TRBV11-3	TRBD1	TGTGCCAGCAGCTTAGGGGAGACAGGGAGCGCAGATACGCAGTATTTT	CASSLGETGSADTQYF
NA	TRBJ2-7	TRBV27	TRBD1	TGTGCCAGCAGCCAGAGGACAGGGGGCGACGACGAGCAGTACTTC	CASSQRTGGDDEQYF
NA	TRBJ2-5	TRBV6-5	NA	TGTGCCAGCAGTCGGGAGAGTGGGGAGACCCAGTACTTC	CASSRESGETQYF
NA	TRBJ1-5	TRBV10-3	TRBD1	TGTGCCATCAGTATAGGGACAGGACACAATCAGCCCCAGCATTTT	CAISIGTGHNQPQHF
NA	TRBJ1-2	TRBV6-6	NA	TGTGCCAGCAGTAACCTCGAGGGGGTTGGGGGCTACACCTTC	CASSNLEGVGGYTF
NA	TRBJ1-3	TRBV19	NA	TGTGCCAGTAGTGTAGACGGGAATACTGGAAACACCATATATTTT	CASSVDGNTGNTIYF
NA	TRBJ1-1	TRBV7-8	NA	TGTGCCAGCAGCTTAGAGGGAGCGGGGGTGGGGACTGAAGCTTTCTTT	CASSLEGAGVGTEAFF
NA	TRBJ1-1	TRBV7-8	NA	TGTGCCAGCAGCTTAGCGCTTGGGGGCTTGGGGAACACTGAAGCTTTCTTT	CASSLALGGLGNTEAFF
NA	TRBJ2-7	TRBV2	NA	TGTGCCAGCAGCGAGAACCTACCTTCGGTAAACTACGAGCAGTACTTC	CASSENLPSVNYEQYF
NA	TRBJ1-3	TRBV5-1	NA	TGCGCCAGCAGCTTGGCGGGTCTATCTGGAAACACCATATATTTT	CASSLAGLSGNTIYF
NA	TRBJ1-2	TRBV7-8	TRBD1	TGTGCCAGCAGCCCCGAGACAGGGGGCTTCTATGGCTACACCTTC	CASSPETGGFYGYTF
NA	TRBJ1-5	TRBV11-2	NA	TGTGCCAGCAAAGAGGCAGGGAGCAATCAGCCCCAGCATTTT	CASKEAGSNQPQHF
NA	TRBJ2-7	TRBV27	TRBD2	TGTGCCAGCAGTCCCCCGGGTAGCGGGAGGGCCTACGAGCAGTACTTC	CASSPPGSGRAYEQYF
NA	TRBJ2-1	TRBV7-7	NA	TGTGCCAGCAGCTTAGATTTCGGGGGCAATGAGCAGTTCTTC	CASSLDFGGNEQFF
NA	TRBJ1-2	TRBV15	TRBD1	TGTGCCACCAGCAGAGATCGGGGACAGTACTATGGCTACACCTTC	CATSRDRGQYYGYTF
NA	TRBJ2-2	TRBV7-6	NA	TGTGCCAGCAGCCGAGGGAGTCCAAACACCGGGGAGCTGTTTTTT	CASSRGSPNTGELFF
NA	TRBJ2-1	TRBV15	NA	TGTGCCACCATTGCTAGCCCGACGCCCTCCTACAATGAGCAGTTCTTC	CATIASPTPSYNEQFF
NA	TRBJ1-3	TRBV7-2	NA	TGTGCCAGCAGCTTAGGGGCAGGGAAACGAAACACCATATATTTT	CASSLGAGKRNTIYF
NA	TRBJ2-2	TRBV19	NA	TGTGCCAGTAGTATAGCAGGGCCCGGGGAGCTGTTTTTT	CASSIAGPGELFF
few	TRBJ1-3	TRBV9	NA	TGTGCCAGCAGCCCTCCAATTCAAGCCCTAAACACCATATATTTT	CASSPPIQALNTIYF
NA	TRBJ2-7	TRBV27	TRBD2	TGTGCCAGCACCCGCGGGCGGGGGAGCTCCTACGAGCAGTACTTC	CASTRGRGSSYEQYF
NA	TRBJ2-7	TRBV4-2	NA	TGTGCCAGCAGCCAAGACTGGAGGGAGCTCTACGAGCAGTACTTC	CASSQDWRELYEQYF
once	TRBJ2-5	TRBV6-1	NA	TGTGCCAGCAGTGAGGGGACAAATAAAGAGACCCAGTACTTC	CASSEGTNKETQYF
NA	TRBJ2-1	TRBV4-3	NA	TGCGCCAGCAGCCTGGGGGTGGGGGCTACAGAGCAGTTCTTC	CASSLGVGATEQFF
few	TRBJ1-4	TRBV7-9	NA	TGTTCCAGCAGCCCAAGGGACATCCGGTACGAAAAACTGTTTTTT	CSSSPRDIRYEKLFF
NA	TRBJ2-2	TRBV19	TRBD1	TGTGCCAGTAGTATCGGGCAGGGGGTGAACACCGGGGAGCTGTTTTTT	CASSIGQGVNTGELFF
NA	TRBJ2-7	TRBV9	TRBD1	TGTGCCAGCAGCGGAGAGGGACAGAGCTCCTACGAGCAGTACTTC	CASSGEGQSSYEQYF
once	TRBJ1-6	TRBV7-6	NA	TGTGCCAGCAGCTCCCCGCCGAGGGATAGCACCTATAATTCACCCCTCCACTTT	CASSSPPRDSTYNSPLHF
NA	TRBJ2-7	TRBV9	NA	TGTGCCAGCAGCGTAGTGGGGGCTTCCTACGAGCAGTACTTC	CASSVVGASYEQYF
few	TRBJ1-1	TRBV5-6	TRBD1	TGTGCCAGCAGCAACCCGACAGGGCACACTGAAGCTTTCTTT	CASSNPTGHTEAFF
NA	TRBJ2-2	TRBV13	NA	TGTGCCAGCAGCTTAGTTGGGACACACACCGGGGAGCTGTTTTTT	CASSLVGTHTGELFF
once	TRBJ2-2	TRBV13	TRBD1	TGTGCCAGCAGCCTAGACAGGGACCCCGGGGAGCTGTTTTTT	CASSLDRDPGELFF
once	TRBJ2-5	TRBV10-3	TRBD2	TGTGCCATCAGGGGACTAGAGGTGGAGACCCAGTACTTC	CAIRGLEVETQYF
NA	TRBJ2-4	TRBV4-1	NA	TGCGCCAGCAGCCAAGATTGGGGCGTACTAGCCAAAAACATTCAGTACTTC	CASSQDWGVLAKNIQYF
NA	TRBJ2-1	TRBV7-3	TRBD2	TGTGCCAGCAGTCCCACTAGCGGGAGTTCAAGGTTGGTCCATGAGCAGTTCTTC	CASSPTSGSSRLVHEQFF
few	TRBJ1-1	TRBV9	NA	TGTGCCAGCAGCTTTTCCCCCGGGACAGAAGCTTTCTTT	CASSFSPGTEAFF
once	TRBJ1-2	TRBV6-4	TRBD1	TGTGCCAGCAGGGACGAGGAAGGGGGCGTGGTCTATGGCTACACCTTC	CASRDEEGGVVYGYTF
NA	TRBJ1-1	TRBV10-1	TRBD1	TGCGCCAGCAGTCGGGACAGAGCGAGGACTGAAGCTTTCTTT	CASSRDRARTEAFF
once	TRBJ1-1	TRBV5-1	NA	TGCGCCAGCAGCCCCGGTCCCTCGAACACTGAAGCTTTCTTT	CASSPGPSNTEAFF